The rows below give T cell receptor beta chains drawn from one sample of a study of shared clonotypes between healthy human individuals. The data were produced by immunoSEQ multiplex PCR, yet TCRdb's version contains in-frame clones alone and is incomplete. The sample includes about 490,000 clones, 75% to 85% seen only once; the top ten take 13%. Sequences were obtained from PBMCs. The source of these receptors is a woman aged 35 to 49 in good health. Some clones in this sample may be carry-over from other donors' samples. The CDR3 runs from the conserved cysteine through the conserved F or W. A D gene is named only where the DNA matches it firmly. Not every row has a clone size; where given, it reads once, few, many or a size class.

v_gene	j_gene	abundance	d_gene	CDR3nt	CDR3aa
TRBV30	TRBJ2-2	.	.	TGTGCCTGGAGTGTCCAGGGGCGCCCCGGGGAGCTGTTTTTT	CAWSVQGRPGELFF
TRBV21-1	TRBJ2-6	.	.	TGTGCCAACCCGACAGAGTCTGGGGCCAACGTCCTGACTTTC	CANPTESGANVLTF
TRBV11-2	TRBJ2-7	.	TRBD2	TGTGCCAGCAGCCCCGGGACTAGCGTCTCCTACGAGCAGTACTTC	CASSPGTSVSYEQYF
TRBV11-2	TRBJ1-2	once	.	TGTGCCAGCAGCGGAAATTCAGGGTTGAGCTACGGGGAGAACTATGGCTACACCTTC	CASSGNSGLSYGENYGYTF
TRBV28	TRBJ1-2	.	TRBD1	TGTGCCAGCAGTTTTCTTTTGGGTTCGGGACAGGGGGTCGATAACTATGGCTACACCTTC	CASSFLLGSGQGVDNYGYTF
TRBV30	TRBJ2-1	.	.	TGTGCCTGCGGGCCACAGCGAGGCAATGAGCAGTTCTTC	CACGPQRGNEQFF
TRBV7-2	TRBJ2-3	.	TRBD2	TGTGCCAGCAGCTTAGGTGGGGCGGGAGGGCCGAATACGCAGTATTTT	CASSLGGAGGPNTQYF
TRBV18	TRBJ2-3	.	.	TGTGCCAGCTCACCCTCATCTGGCACAGATACGCAGTATTTT	CASSPSSGTDTQYF
TRBV7-9	TRBJ1-2	.	TRBD1	TGTGCCAGCAGCTTGGCAGGGGGAGGCTACACCTTC	CASSLAGGGYTF
TRBV6-1	TRBJ1-1	.	TRBD1	TGTGCCAGCAGCCTGACAGGGCCTGGCACTGAAGCTTTCTTT	CASSLTGPGTEAFF
TRBV28	TRBJ2-6	once	.	TGTGCCAGCAGGGGTGGTTGGGCCAACGTCCTGACTTTC	CASRGGWANVLTF
TRBV18	TRBJ2-7	.	.	TGTGCCAGCTCACCATCTGCGGGGAACTACGAGCAGTACTTC	CASSPSAGNYEQYF
TRBV7-9	TRBJ2-2	few	.	TGTGCCAGCAGCTTAGCTTGGCCCCGGACCAGACACACCGGGGAGCTGTTTTTT	CASSLAWPRTRHTGELFF
TRBV30	TRBJ1-4	.	.	TGTGCCTGGAGTGGGGGGGACGCAACTAATGAAAAACTGTTTTTT	CAWSGGDATNEKLFF
TRBV11-2	TRBJ2-7	.	TRBD2	TGTGCCAGCAGCTGGGGACTAGCCTTCCGTGTCGACGAGCAGTACTTC	CASSWGLAFRVDEQYF
TRBV27	TRBJ2-7	.	TRBD1	TGTGCCAGCAGGAGACAGGGAGAGGGCGAGCAGTACTTC	CASRRQGEGEQYF
TRBV9	TRBJ1-2	.	.	TGTGCCAGCAGCGTAGGGGAAGTGGGCCCCCTAACCTTC	CASSVGEVGPLTF
TRBV28	TRBJ1-6	.	TRBD1	TGTGCCAGCAGTTTCGGAAGGGGGCGCGCGGGTAATTCACCCCTCCACTTT	CASSFGRGRAGNSPLHF
TRBV9	TRBJ1-4	.	.	TGTGCCAGCAGTACAGGGCTGCGGACTAATGAAAAACTGTTTTTT	CASSTGLRTNEKLFF
TRBV7-2	TRBJ2-7	once	.	TGTGCCAGCAGCTTACGGGGGGCTCTCTACGAGCAGTACTTC	CASSLRGALYEQYF
TRBV19	TRBJ1-2	.	.	TGTGCCAGTAGTATTGGTCCGGGCTATGGCTACACCTTC	CASSIGPGYGYTF
TRBV28	TRBJ1-5	.	.	TGTGCCAGCAGTTTATTGGGCCACCATCAGCCCCAGCATTTT	CASSLLGHHQPQHF
TRBV6-1	TRBJ1-1	many	TRBD1	TGTGCCAGCAGTGCGGCCAGGGGGACTGAAGCTTTCTTT	CASSAARGTEAFF
TRBV30	TRBJ1-2	.	.	TGCGCCTGCCTCTGGGGTTCCGTGGAAGTCCATGGCTACACCTTC	CACLWGSVEVHGYTF
TRBV10-3	TRBJ2-7	many	.	TGTGCCATCAGCCGGACAGAGGCGGACGAGCAGTACTTC	CAISRTEADEQYF
TRBV9	TRBJ2-3	once	.	TGTGCCAGCAGCGTAGCTGCCGGGCGGGGCACAGATACGCAGTATTTT	CASSVAAGRGTDTQYF
TRBV27	TRBJ2-1	.	TRBD2	TGTGCCAGCAGTGTACTAGCGGGAGGGCTGAGCTCCTACAATGAGCAGTTCTTC	CASSVLAGGLSSYNEQFF
TRBV28	TRBJ1-2	many	.	TGTGCCACCTATATGGGGAACGGCTACACCTTC	CATYMGNGYTF
TRBV5-4	TRBJ1-5	once	.	TGTGCCAGCAGCCCCGACCGGAATCAGCCCCAGCATTTT	CASSPDRNQPQHF
TRBV5-1	TRBJ1-1	.	TRBD1	TGCGCCAGCAGCTTGGCCACAGGGGTGAACACTGAAGCTTTCTTT	CASSLATGVNTEAFF
TRBV9	TRBJ2-1	.	TRBD2	TGTGCCAGCAGCGCCACGGGACTAGCGGGAGGGACCTACAATGAGCAGTTCTTC	CASSATGLAGGTYNEQFF
TRBV6-6	TRBJ2-1	once	TRBD1	TGTGCCAGCACCCCCTGGGACAGGGGGCGCAATGAGCAGTTCTTC	CASTPWDRGRNEQFF
TRBV7-3	TRBJ2-2	few	.	TGTGCCAGCAGCTTAATGGGGGCCGGGGAGCTGTTTTTT	CASSLMGAGELFF
TRBV4-1	TRBJ1-1	few	.	TGCGCCAGCAGCCAAGGGGTTGGTCCTGGGAGGATGAACACTGAAGCTTTCTTT	CASSQGVGPGRMNTEAFF